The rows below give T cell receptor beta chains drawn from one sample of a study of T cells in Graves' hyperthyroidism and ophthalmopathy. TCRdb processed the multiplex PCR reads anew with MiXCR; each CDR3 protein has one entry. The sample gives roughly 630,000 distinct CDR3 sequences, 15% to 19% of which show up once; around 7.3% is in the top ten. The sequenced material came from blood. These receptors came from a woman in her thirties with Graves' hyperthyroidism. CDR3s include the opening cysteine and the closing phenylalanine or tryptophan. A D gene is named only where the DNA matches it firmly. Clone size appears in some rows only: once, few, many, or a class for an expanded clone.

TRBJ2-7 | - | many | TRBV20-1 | TGCAGTGCTCCCAGGGACCCCCAGGTGGAGCAGTACTTC | CSAPRDPQVEQYF
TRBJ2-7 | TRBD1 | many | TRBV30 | TGTGCCTGGAGTGATAGACAGGGGGACTACGAGCAGTACTTC | CAWSDRQGDYEQYF
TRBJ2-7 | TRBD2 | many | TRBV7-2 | TGTGCCAGCAGCATATGGACTAGCGGTTCCTACGAGCAGTACTTC | CASSIWTSGSYEQYF
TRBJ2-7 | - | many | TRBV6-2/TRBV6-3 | TGTGCCAGCAGTCCGTCCCCGCGACTAGTTAGGCGCTACGAGCAGTACTTC | CASSPSPRLVRRYEQYF
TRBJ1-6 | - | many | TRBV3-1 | TGTGCCAGCAGCCAAGATTACTCACCCCTCCACTTT | CASSQDYSPLHF
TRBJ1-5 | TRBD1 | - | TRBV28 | TGTCCCAGCAGCAAGAGAGGGGACAGGGTGGTTAGTCAGCCCCAGCATTTT | CPSSKRGDRVVSQPQHF
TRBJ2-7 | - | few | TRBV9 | TGTGCCAGCAGCGTAAGTGAGGGGTACGGCTACGAGCAGTACTTC | CASSVSEGYGYEQYF
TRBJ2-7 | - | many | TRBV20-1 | TGCAGTGGGATGGGGAACGACTACGAGCAGTACTTC | CSGMGNDYEQYF
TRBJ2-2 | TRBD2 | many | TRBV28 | TGTGCCAGCTGCCTAGCGGGAGGGCCGAACACCGGGGAGCTGTTTTTT | CASCLAGGPNTGELFF
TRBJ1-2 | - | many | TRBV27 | TGTGCCAGCAGTTTACGGAGAAGTGAGAACTACACCTTC | CASSLRRSENYTF
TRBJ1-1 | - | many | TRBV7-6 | TGTGCCAGCAGCTTTAATGGCGTAGAAGCTTTCTTT | CASSFNGVEAFF
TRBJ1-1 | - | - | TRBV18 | TGTGCCAGCTCACGGTACAGGGATCCTGGCTCGAACACTGAAGCTTTCTTT | CASSRYRDPGSNTEAFF
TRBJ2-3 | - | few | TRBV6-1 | TGTGCCAGCAGTATAATTGGCGGTACGCAGTATTTT | CASSIIGGTQYF
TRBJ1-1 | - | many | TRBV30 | TGTGCCTCGAAACCCGGGCGCCATGGCACTGAAGCTTTCTTT | CASKPGRHGTEAFF
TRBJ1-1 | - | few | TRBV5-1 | TGCGCCAGCAGCTTGGGAGGCAGGGTGGGAACCCCTGAAGCTTTCTTT | CASSLGGRVGTPEAFF
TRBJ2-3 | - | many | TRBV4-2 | TGTGCCAGCAGCCAAGATGGAAGGGGGGATACGCAGTATTTT | CASSQDGRGDTQYF
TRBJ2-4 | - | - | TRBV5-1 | TGCGCCAGCAGCTTGGGTGACAGGGCCAAAAACATTCAGTACTTC | CASSLGDRAKNIQYF
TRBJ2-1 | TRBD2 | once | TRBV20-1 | TGCAGTGCTCATAGCGGGAGGGCCCTAAGCTCCTACAATGAGCAGTTCTTC | CSAHSGRALSSYNEQFF
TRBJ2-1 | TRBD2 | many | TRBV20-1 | TGCAGTGCTAGGTCTGCGGGAGGGTCCTACTACAATGAGCAGTTCTTC | CSARSAGGSYYNEQFF
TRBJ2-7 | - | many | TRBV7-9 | TGTGCCAGCAGCTTAGTTGAGAACTCCTACGAGCAGTACTTC | CASSLVENSYEQYF
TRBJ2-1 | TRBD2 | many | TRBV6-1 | TGTGCCAGCAGTACTAGCGGATCCTACAATGAGCAGTTCTTC | CASSTSGSYNEQFF
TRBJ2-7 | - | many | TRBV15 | TGTGCCACCAGCAGCGACACTACCCGCGTGGGCGAGCAGTACTTC | CATSSDTTRVGEQYF
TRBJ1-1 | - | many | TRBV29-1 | TGCAGCGGCGGGACACACCAGAACACTGAAGCTTTCTTT | CSGGTHQNTEAFF
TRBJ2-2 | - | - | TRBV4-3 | TGCGCCAGCAGCCAAGATATATACATACCCCCGAACACCGGGGAGCTGTTTTTT | CASSQDIYIPPNTGELFF
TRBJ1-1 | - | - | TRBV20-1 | TGCAGTGCTAGAGATCGAGGGAGCACTGAAGCTTTCTTT | CSARDRGSTEAFF
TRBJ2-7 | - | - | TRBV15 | TGTGCCACCAGCAGAGAGGCTCGGGGGTTCTACGAGCAGTACTTC | CATSREARGFYEQYF
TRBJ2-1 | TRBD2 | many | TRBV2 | TGTGCCAGCAGTGAAGAGGTTGTACGAGCGGGAGGGAGCAATGAGCAGTTCTTC | CASSEEVVRAGGSNEQFF
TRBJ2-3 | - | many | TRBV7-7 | TGTGCTAGCAGTCCGAGGGGGGGAGATACGCAGTATTTT | CASSPRGGDTQYF
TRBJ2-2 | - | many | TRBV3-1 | TGTGCCAGCAGCGAGGGACCATACACCGGGGAGCTGTTTTTT | CASSEGPYTGELFF
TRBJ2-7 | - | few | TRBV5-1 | TGCGCCAGCAGCGCCTCCTACACTTCCCCGGGGGTCCAAACCTACGAGCAGTACTTC | CASSASYTSPGVQTYEQYF
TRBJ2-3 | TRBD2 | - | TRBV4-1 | TGCGCCAGCAGACACCTAGCGGGAGGGGGGGATACGCAGTATTTT | CASRHLAGGGDTQYF
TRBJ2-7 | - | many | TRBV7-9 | TGTGCCAGCAGCTTAGACGGGGGACTGTCCTACGAGCAGTACTTC | CASSLDGGLSYEQYF
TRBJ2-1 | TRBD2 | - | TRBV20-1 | TGCAGTGCTAGTAGCTTAGGCGGGAGAGTCTACAATGAGCAGTTCTTC | CSASSLGGRVYNEQFF
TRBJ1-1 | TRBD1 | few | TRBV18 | TGTGCCAGCTCACCTACCGGGACAGGAGGCACTGAAGCTTTCTTT | CASSPTGTGGTEAFF
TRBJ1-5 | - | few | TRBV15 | TGTGCCACCAGCAGAGAAGGGCGGCAGCCCCAGCATTTT | CATSREGRQPQHF
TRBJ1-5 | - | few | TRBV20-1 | TGCAGTGCTGCGGGACTACTCAGCAATCAGCCCCAGCATTTT | CSAAGLLSNQPQHF
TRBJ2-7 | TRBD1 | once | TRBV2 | TGTGCCAGCAGTGAACGGGACAGGGGGGGATCCTACGAGCAGTACTTC | CASSERDRGGSYEQYF
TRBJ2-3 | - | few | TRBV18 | TGTGCCAGCTCACCACCTCAGGCGGGGATGATCACAGATACGCAGTATTTT | CASSPPQAGMITDTQYF
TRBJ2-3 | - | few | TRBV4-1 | TGCGCCAGCAGCCAAGATCCTGGCCGCCTCACAGATACGCAGTATTTT | CASSQDPGRLTDTQYF
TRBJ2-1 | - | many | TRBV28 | TGTGCCAGCAGTCCCGGACTTACCTACAATGAGCAGTTCTTC | CASSPGLTYNEQFF
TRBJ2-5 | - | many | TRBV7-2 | TGTGCCAGCAGCTTAACTAGGACAGCGGTTAGCCAGTACTTC | CASSLTRTAVSQYF
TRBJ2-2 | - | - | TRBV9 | TGTGCCAGCAGCGCAAGGGACTCGAGGGCCGGGGAGCTGTTTTTT | CASSARDSRAGELFF